Below, 26 T cell receptor beta chains from the same sample are listed, as sequenced in a study of blood T cell repertoires in COVID-19. Only in-frame clones appear in the TCRdb table, and some are missing; sequencing was by immunoSEQ multiplex PCR. Here the sample spans 200,000 to 300,000 clones, 86% being singletons. The sample consisted of peripheral blood. The receptors stem from a man aged 40-50 years who had recovered from COVID-19.

CDR3 sequence reads: CASSPRTGGLTGELFF. The CDR3 DNA is TGTGCCAGCAGCCCCCGGACAGGGGGCCTCACCGGGGAGCTGTTTTTT. The V gene is TRBV7-9, the J gene TRBJ2-2; TRBD1 aligns across 11 bases. The CDR3 runs 16 residues. V shed 5 bases and J 4 bases; nucleotides not matched to a gene: 6. Germline-derived CDR1 and CDR2 are SEHNR and FQNEAQ (reference sequence).

The chain carries TRBV5-1 and TRBJ1-3; 10 bases agree with TRBD1. J was trimmed by 4 bases and V by 4 bases; bases with no gene match: 2. CDR1 and CDR2 from the germline V gene are SGHRS and YFSETQ. This CDR3 is built from 14 residues. As DNA, the CDR3 is TGCGCCAGCAGCGCGGGACAGGGGGGAAACACCATATATTTT. Translated, it gives CASSAGQGGNTIYF.

The chain couples TRBV13 to TRBJ1-2, with D hard to call. Trimming stripped 2 bases from V and 8 bases from J, with 15 bases between. This CDR3 is built from 14 residues. CDR1 and CDR2 from the germline V gene are PRHDT and FYEKMQ (reference sequence). In nucleotides, the CDR3 is TGTGCCAGCAGCTTATCAGCAGATACTATGGGCTACACCTTC. It is translated as CASSLSADTMGYTF.

The rearrangement uses TRBV30 and TRBJ2-1, with 9 bases matching TRBD2. With V trimmed by 3 bases and J by 8 bases, 5 bases remained unmatched. The CDR3 extends over 13 amino acids. The germline gives CDR1 GTSNPN, CDR2 SVGIG (reference sequence). The CDR3 bases are TGTGCCTGGAGCCCTAGCGGGGCGTATGAGCAGTTCTTC. Its protein is CAWSPSGAYEQFF.

This CDR3 reads CASSIQAAYEQYF. The CDR3 bases are TGCGCCAGCAGTATACAGGCGGCCTACGAGCAGTACTTC. The gene calls are TRBV23-1 and TRBJ2-7; D might be TRBD1 (5 bases). TRBV23-1 is an open reading frame whose function is uncertain. The CDR3 has 13 amino acids. V shed 5 bases and J shed 2 bases, with 10 bases lying between them.

The V call is TRBV19, the J call TRBJ2-3; 15 nucleotides align to TRBD2. From germline, CDR1 is LNHDA and CDR2 SQIVND (reference sequence). This CDR3 is 17 amino acids long. V shed 8 bases, J shed 4 bases, and the junction held 10 bases outside the gene matches. The CDR3 DNA sequence: TGTGCCAGTGCGACCGGGACTAGCGGGAGGATCCCAGATACGCAGTATTTT. Its protein product is CASATGTSGRIPDTQYF.

The chain employs TRBV5-6 and TRBJ2-3; 13 positions agree with TRBD2. Trimming took 5 bases from V and 4 from J; bases not matched to a gene: 7. CDR3 size: 16 residues. CDR1 and CDR2 from the germline V gene are SGHDT and YYEEEE. The CDR3 sequence is CASRKGLAGWSDTQYF. CDR3 DNA sequence: TGTGCCAGCAGAAAGGGACTAGCGGGGTGGTCAGATACGCAGTATTTT.

The genes are TRBV19 and TRBJ1-5; 8 bases fit TRBD1. Germline loops: CDR1 LNHDA, CDR2 SQIVND (reference sequence). With 7 bases clipped from V and 9 bases from J, the junction kept 8 bases outside the gene matches. The CDR3 extends over 13 amino acids. CDR3 nucleotide sequence: TGTGCCAGTACTAAGGACAGGGCCGGGCCCCAGCATTTT. As protein: CASTKDRAGPQHF.

This chain joins TRBV29-1 and TRBJ2-1, with D possibly TRBD2 on 5 matching bases. The CDR3 has 15 amino acids. The V gene's germline CDR1 is SQVTM and CDR2 ANQGSEA. V was clipped by 3 bases and J by 2 bases, with 14 bases between them. The CDR3 protein is CSVDRSSSAYNEQFF. In DNA form, the CDR3 reads TGCAGCGTTGATAGATCTAGTAGCGCCTACAATGAGCAGTTCTTC.

Of note for this clone: The same CDR3 is also encoded by other DNA sequences in this sample. The gene calls are TRBV15 and TRBJ1-2; the match to TRBD1 covers 8 bases. The CDR3 length is 14 residues. Germline lookup yields CDR1 LNHNV and CDR2 YYDKDF (reference sequence). The J segment lost 4 bases and the V segment lost 1 base, leaving 2 bases of the junction unmatched. CDR3 region: CATSRGQGSYGYTF. The CDR3 region has the DNA TGTGCCACCAGCAGAGGACAGGGGAGCTATGGCTACACCTTC.

The chain joins TRBV6-4 to TRBJ2-5; 12 bases align to TRBD2. After removal of 11 bases from V and 7 bases from J, the junction contained 11 bases not matched to a gene. The CDR3 runs 14 residues. Per the germline V gene, CDR1 is MRHNA and CDR2 is SNTAGT. CDR3 in DNA: TGTGCCGCCGGGACTAGCGGGTTTTGGGGGACCCAGTACTTC. Its translation is CAAGTSGFWGTQYF.

The rearrangement joins TRBV4-2 to TRBJ1-1; D is ambiguous. V lost 6 bases to trimming and J lost 1 base, with 15 bases between them. This CDR3 has 15 amino acids. Germline CDR1 LGHNA, CDR2 YNFKEQ. CDR3 amino acids: CASSHGITENTEAFF. CDR3 nucleotide sequence: TGTGCCAGCAGTCACGGGATCACGGAGAACACTGAAGCTTTCTTT.

The rearrangement uses TRBV6-5 and TRBJ1-1, with no clear D. The CDR3 has 15 amino acids. CDR1 MNHEY and CDR2 SVGAGI come from the germline V gene. Trimming took 2 bases from V and 3 from J, leaving 13 bases between them. The DNA for the CDR3 is TGTGCCAGCAGTTACGGTCGGGGTCGATACACTGAAGCTTTCTTT. As protein: CASSYGRGRYTEAFF.

The CDR3 loop is CSIHTGYEQYF. The CDR3 coding sequence is TGCAGTATACATACAGGGTACGAGCAGTACTTC. The V and J genes are TRBV20-1 and TRBJ2-7, with a weak D call TRBD1 (6 bases). CDR1 is DFQATT, CDR2 SNEGSKA, per germline (reference sequence). The CDR3 extends over 11 amino acids. Between the trimmed V and J ends, which lost 8 bases and 4 bases, there was a span of 12 bases.

The chain joins TRBV20-1 to TRBJ2-7, with D possibly being TRBD1 (5 bases). V dropped 5 bases and J dropped 6 bases, with 11 bases sitting between them. Germline V gene lookup returns CDR1 DFQATT and CDR2 SNEGSKA (reference sequence). The CDR3 runs 11 residues. DNA of the CDR3: TGCAGTGCTGGGGCACGCGCCGAGCAGTACTTC. This translates into CSAGARAEQYF.

This chain connects TRBV15 to TRBJ2-1; D perhaps matches TRBD2 (6 bases). The CDR3 runs to 16 residues. Germline V gene data show CDR1 as LNHNV and CDR2 as YYDKDF (reference sequence). The V end lost 2 bases, the J end lost 4 bases, and 15 bases lay between the germline ends. CDR3 DNA sequence: TGTGCCACCAGCAGAATACGGGGGTTACTATACAATGAGCAGTTCTTC. Protein: CATSRIRGLLYNEQFF.

This chain joins TRBV12-3 or TRBV12-4 and TRBJ1-6; a possible D gene is TRBD1 (5 bases). V was cut by 2 bases and J by 12 bases, with 11 bases left in between. This CDR3 contains 13 residues. CDR3: CASSLFLGGPLHF. The CDR3 bases are TGTGCCAGCAGTTTATTTTTGGGGGGACCCCTCCACTTT.

The chain recombines TRBV11-2 with TRBJ2-4, with D perhaps TRBD2 (5 bases). CDR1 and CDR2 (germline): SGHAT, FQNNGV. Deletions cut 5 bases from V and 2 bases from J, with 13 bases between. CDR3 length: 15 amino acids. The CDR3 sequence: CASSLTPGTKNIQYF. The CDR3 DNA sequence: TGTGCCAGCAGCCTCACCCCCGGGACCAAAAACATTCAGTACTTC. Full variable domain (rest looked up from reference TRBV11-2 and TRBJ2-4): EAGVAQSPRYKIIEKRQSVAFWCNPISGHATLYWYQQILGQGPKLLIQFQNNGVVDDSQLPKDRFSAERLKGVDSTLKIQPAKLEDSAVYLCASSLTPGTKNIQYFGAGTRLSVL.

This chain uses TRBV19 with TRBJ1-2, with 10 bases matching TRBD1. With V trimmed by 3 bases and J by 0 bases, 4 bases remained unmatched. CDR1 and CDR2 (germline): LNHDA, SQIVND (reference sequence). The CDR3 covers 16 residues. The CDR3 is CASSMRQGATNYGYTF. The CDR3 nucleotides read TGTGCCAGTAGTATGAGACAGGGGGCTACTAACTATGGCTACACCTTC. The full variable domain, with the rest looked up from reference TRBV19 and TRBJ1-2, is DGGITQSPKYLFRKEGQNVTLSCEQNLNHDAMYWYRQDPGQGLRLIYYSQIVNDFQKGDIAEGYSVSREKKESFPLTVTSAQKNPTAFYLCASSMRQGATNYGYTFGSGTRLTVV.

This chain connects TRBV29-1 to TRBJ1-2, with a weak D call TRBD1 (5 bases). V lost 4 bases, J lost 7 bases, and 13 bases lay in between. CDR1 is SQVTM and CDR2 is ANQGSEA in the germline V gene. The CDR3 has 12 residues. CDR3 in amino acids: CSVGARVVGYTF. Written as DNA, the CDR3 is TGCAGCGTTGGAGCCAGGGTTGTTGGCTACACCTTC.

The rearrangement joins TRBV28 to TRBJ1-2; a weak D match, TRBD1 (6 bases). The ends were cut back, 8 bases at V and 4 bases at J, with 14 bases in the middle. Germline-derived CDR1 and CDR2 are MDHEN and SYDVKM. The CDR3 extends over 13 amino acids. The CDR3 DNA follows: TGTGCCAGCTCGGTGGGGGGGCTCTATGGCTACACCTTC. Protein sequence: CASSVGGLYGYTF.

CDR3 sequence (DNA): TGTGCCAGCAGCTTGAGGGACTTCCCGCGGGAGGGCTACACCTTC. It yields the protein CASSLRDFPREGYTF. The chain couples TRBV5-5 to TRBJ1-2; perhaps TRBD1 as D (5 bases). The CDR3 loop spans 15 amino acids. V dropped 1 base and J dropped 8 bases, with 18 bases sitting between them. Per germline, CDR1 SGHKS and CDR2 YYEKEE (reference sequence).

This clone showed up just once. The V and J genes are TRBV5-4 and TRBJ2-1; TRBD1 is a possible D gene (5 bases). CDR3 length equals 13 residues. V lost 0 bases to trimming and J lost 9 bases, with 10 bases between them. CDR1 SGHNT and CDR2 YYREEE come from the germline V gene (reference sequence). The DNA of the CDR3 is TGTGCCAGCAGCTTGGATGGGGCCAGTGAGCAGTTCTTC. Translating gives CASSLDGASEQFF.

This clone was picked up one time. J is TRBJ2-3 and V is TRBV7-2; 11 bases match TRBD2. The CDR3 spans 15 residues. Per germline, CDR1 SGHTA and CDR2 FQGNSA. Trimming cost V 3 bases and J 4 bases; bases outside gene matches: 3. The CDR3 coding sequence is TGTGCCAGCAGCTTCATAGCGGGGGGGGCAGATACGCAGTATTTT. This sequence encodes CASSFIAGGADTQYF. Complete variable domain (other parts from reference TRBV7-2 and TRBJ2-3): GAGVSQSPSNKVTEKGKDVELRCDPISGHTALYWYRQSLGQGLEFLIYFQGNSAPDKSGLPSDRFSAERTGGSVSTLTIQRTQQEDSAVYLCASSFIAGGADTQYFGPGTRLTVL.

The chain employs TRBV21-1 and TRBJ1-2. TRBV21-1 is a known pseudogene. The CDR3 spans 13 residues. CDR3 DNA sequence: TGTGCCAGCAGCGCCCGACTCAACTATGGCTACACCTTC. This sequence encodes CASSARLNYGYTF.

The CDR3 region has the DNA TGTGCCAGCAGCTCAGACAGGTCCTACGAGCAGTACTTC. This sequence encodes CASSSDRSYEQYF. The chain has TRBV7-9 and TRBJ2-7; TRBD1 might be the D (6 bases). Deletions cut 4 bases from V and 1 base from J, with 8 bases between. The CDR3 is 13 amino acids. Germline V gene sequence: CDR1 SEHNR, CDR2 FQNEAQ (reference sequence).